The entry that follows covers one T cell receptor beta chain sequence. The CDR3 loop spans 16 amino acids. The V gene lost 4 bases and the J gene lost 5 bases, with 21 bases spanning the gap. The germline CDR1 and CDR2 sequences are SGHDT and YYEEEE. The repertoire was sequenced with immunoSEQ multiplex PCR; TCRdb's copy has only in-frame clones and lacks some. The sample includes 70,000 to 75,000 clones, roughly 82% seen only once; the top ten take 1.1%. This record comes from a study of OX40 agonist ivuxolimab in advanced cancers. In the study overall: Patients were dosed intravenously with ivuxolimab at 0.01 to 10 mg/kg every 2 weeks. A mean age of approximately 64 years, range about 20 to 85, was recorded, and more than 80% were male.

Patients had blood sampled at baseline and again on cycle 4 day 1 and cycle 7 day 1. The chain employs TRBV5-6 and TRBJ1-2; D call uncertain. The starting material was CD4+ or CD8+ T cells sorted from blood, obtained in a trial of the OX40 agonist ivuxolimab. The clonotype was recovered from an adult with an advanced solid tumor such as melanoma, head and neck, liver or kidney cancer. CDR3 amino acids: CASSPSGLSVVYGYTF. In nucleotides, the CDR3 is TGTGCCAGCAGCCCAAGTGGGTTGTCGGTAGTGTATGGCTACACCTTC.